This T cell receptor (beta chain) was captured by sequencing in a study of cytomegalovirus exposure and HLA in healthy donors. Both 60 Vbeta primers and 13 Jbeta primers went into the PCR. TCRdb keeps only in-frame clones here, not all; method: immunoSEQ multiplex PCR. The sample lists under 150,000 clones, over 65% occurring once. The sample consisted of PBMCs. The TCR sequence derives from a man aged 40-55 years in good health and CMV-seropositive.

The CDR3 here is CAGAGPLNQPQHF. CDR3 sequence (DNA): TGTGCCGGAGCAGGGCCCCTCAATCAGCCCCAGCATTTT. The chain has TRBV2 and TRBJ1-5; TRBD1 might be the D (5 bases). Trimming shortened V by 11 bases and J by 3 bases, and 14 bases separated the two germline ends. CDR1 SNHLY and CDR2 FYNNEI come from the germline V gene. The CDR3 extends over 13 amino acids.